This is a list of T cell receptor beta chains from one sample in a study of blood T cell repertoires in COVID-19. This table comes from immunoSEQ multiplex PCR, and its TCRdb copy is limited to in-frame clones, with some not included. The table shows around 460,000 clones, with roughly 89% occurring only once. Material for sequencing was peripheral blood. These receptors came from a man aged 18-30 years with COVID-19, enrolled during active disease. Both conserved end residues are part of each CDR3. The D gene is left open where the match is weak. The size of a clone is reported for some rows only, either as once, few or many, or as a class for expanded clones.

J: TRBJ1-5; size: .; V: TRBV6-6; D: .; DNA: TGTGCCAGCAGTTACTTCGACAGTTATAGCAATCAGCCCCAGCATTTT; CDR3: CASSYFDSYSNQPQHF
J: TRBJ1-1; size: .; V: TRBV6-5; D: .; DNA: TGTGCCAGCAGTTACAGTCCGGGCACTGAAGCTTTCTTT; CDR3: CASSYSPGTEAFF
J: TRBJ1-1; size: .; V: TRBV5-5; D: .; DNA: TGTGCCAGCAGCTTGAGTTGGGGAGATCGATATGAAGCTTTCTTT; CDR3: CASSLSWGDRYEAFF
J: TRBJ2-5; size: .; V: TRBV5-1; D: .; DNA: TGCGCCAGCAGCGTGAGCCGGGACCAAGAGACCCAGTACTTC; CDR3: CASSVSRDQETQYF
J: TRBJ2-5; size: .; V: TRBV4-2; D: .; DNA: TGTGCCAGCAGCCAAGATCCCGGGGTTGAGACCCAGTACTTC; CDR3: CASSQDPGVETQYF
J: TRBJ2-7; size: .; V: TRBV5-1; D: TRBD2; DNA: TGCGCCAGCAGCCCGGCGGGCAGGGCCTTGACTAGCGGGAGAAATGAGCAGTACTTC; CDR3: CASSPAGRALTSGRNEQYF
J: TRBJ2-3; size: .; V: TRBV2; D: .; DNA: TGTGCCAGCAGTGGGTCTATCTTCGCGGGTACGCAGTATTTT; CDR3: CASSGSIFAGTQYF
J: TRBJ1-2; size: .; V: TRBV15; D: .; DNA: TGTGCCACCAGCAGGGCGTTGGAGGATAACTATGGCTACACCTTC; CDR3: CATSRALEDNYGYTF
J: TRBJ2-4; size: once; V: TRBV7-6; D: .; DNA: TGTGCCAGCAGCCCAGCGGGTTGGGACATTCAGTACTTC; CDR3: CASSPAGWDIQYF
J: TRBJ2-1; size: few; V: TRBV2; D: .; DNA: TGTGCCAGCAGTTCCCTCCGGGGGAAGAACAATGAGCAGTTCTTC; CDR3: CASSSLRGKNNEQFF
J: TRBJ1-6; size: .; V: TRBV6-5; D: .; DNA: TGTGCCAGCAGTTACCATACAGGGCCAGAATCACCCCTCCACTTT; CDR3: CASSYHTGPESPLHF
J: TRBJ2-5; size: .; V: TRBV7-9; D: .; DNA: TGTGCCAGCAGCTTGACAAACCAAGAGACCCAGTACTTC; CDR3: CASSLTNQETQYF
J: TRBJ2-3; size: .; V: TRBV11-3; D: TRBD2; DNA: TGTGCCAGCAGCTTAGCTAGCGGCGGGTCCCACCAACTTGATACGCAGTATTTT; CDR3: CASSLASGGSHQLDTQYF
J: TRBJ2-1; size: .; V: TRBV20-1; D: TRBD2; DNA: TGCAGTGCTAGTGACCCGGGGACTAGCGCCAGGAATGAGCAGTTCTTC; CDR3: CSASDPGTSARNEQFF
J: TRBJ1-5; size: .; V: TRBV5-1; D: .; DNA: TGCGCCAGCAGCATAACAGGGAAGGATCAGCCCCAGCATTTT; CDR3: CASSITGKDQPQHF
J: TRBJ1-6; size: .; V: TRBV5-6; D: .; DNA: TGTGCCAGCAGCTTGTGGTCTAACTCCTATAATTCACCCCTCCACTTT; CDR3: CASSLWSNSYNSPLHF
J: TRBJ2-1; size: .; V: TRBV15; D: TRBD1; DNA: TGTGCCACCAGCACAGACATAGACAGGGGATTGGGCTACAATGAGCAGTTCTTC; CDR3: CATSTDIDRGLGYNEQFF
J: TRBJ2-7; size: .; V: TRBV7-2; D: TRBD2; DNA: TGTGCCAGCAGCCCTACGTGGCGCGGGAGTGCGAACGAGCAGTACTTC; CDR3: CASSPTWRGSANEQYF
J: TRBJ2-7; size: .; V: TRBV18; D: TRBD2; DNA: TGTGCCAGCTCACCACAAGTTAGCGGGAACGAGCAGTACTTC; CDR3: CASSPQVSGNEQYF
J: TRBJ1-2; size: once; V: TRBV11-3; D: TRBD1; DNA: TGTGCCAGCAGCCCCTCCCCGGGACAGGCCCTTTATGGCTACACCTTC; CDR3: CASSPSPGQALYGYTF
J: TRBJ2-7; size: .; V: TRBV6-6; D: TRBD1; DNA: TGTGCCAGCAGTTACGCCTGGACAGGACGATTGGGAGAGCAGTACTTC; CDR3: CASSYAWTGRLGEQYF
J: TRBJ2-3; size: .; V: TRBV21-1; D: .; DNA: TGTGCCAGCAGCAAAGCGCGCGGGACAGGGTTTCAAGATACGCAGTATTTT; CDR3: CASSKARGTGFQDTQYF
J: TRBJ2-1; size: .; V: TRBV28; D: TRBD2; DNA: TGTGCCAGCAGCCTGGCGCTAGCGGGAGCGGTGAATGAGCAGTTCTTC; CDR3: CASSLALAGAVNEQFF
J: TRBJ1-2; size: .; V: TRBV7-9; D: .; DNA: TGTGCCAGCAGCTTAGTTGAGGCAGATTCGATCCGTGGCTACACCTTC; CDR3: CASSLVEADSIRGYTF
J: TRBJ2-1; size: once; V: TRBV19; D: .; DNA: TGTGCCAGTAGTCCTATCGGAGGAGTAAATGAGCAGTTCTTC; CDR3: CASSPIGGVNEQFF